This T cell receptor (beta chain) was sequenced for a study of T cell repertoires in cytomegalovirus infection. The wider study: Through public TCR beta signatures, both CMV infection and matching HLA type were indicated. Notes on the study in general: CMV-specific HLA-C-restricted TCR beta clonotypes dominated the ex vivo response.

This clonotype came up many times. Antigen specificity is unknown. CDR3 size: 13 residues. Germline V gene data show CDR1 as ENHRY and CDR2 as SYGVKD. V lost 9 bases, J lost 4 bases, and 15 bases lay in between. TCRdb re-analysed the reads in MiXCR, keeping a single row per CDR3 protein. The sample lists 110,000 to 150,000 distinct CDR3 sequences; about 6.5% were seen once. Sequenced material: PBMCs. The sequence came from a human donor in good health (CMV status not recorded). Some clones in this sample may be carry-over from other donors' samples. The V and J genes are TRBV10-3 and TRBJ1-2; maybe TRBD1 (5 bases). This CDR3 is CAMGRDGLYGYTF. The CDR3 nucleotides are TGTGCCATGGGGCGGGACGGACTCTATGGCTACACCTTC.